The 20 T cell receptor beta chains below all came from one sample that was sequenced in a study of T cells after yellow fever vaccination. TCRdb re-analysed the 5' RACE reads in MiXCR, keeping a single row per CDR3 protein. The sample shows under 200,000 distinct CDR3 sequences, around 10% of them seen only once. The sample here was CD8+ T cells sorted from PBMCs, taken 15 days after the yellow fever booster vaccination. Receptors originate from a man younger than 35 who received the YFV17D yellow fever vaccine.

This clonotype turned up a few times. V is TRBV27 and J is TRBJ2-7; the D is unclear. V was cut by 8 bases and J by 2 bases, with 7 bases left in between. This CDR3 is 11 amino acids long. The V gene's germline CDR1 is MNHEY and CDR2 SMNVEV (reference sequence). The CDR3 DNA reads as TGTGCCAGCGGAAAACCCTACGAGCAGTACGTC. Translating gives CASGKPYEQYV.

Only a few counts were recorded for this clonotype. V and J are TRBV20-1 and TRBJ2-7; 7 bases fit TRBD1. Germline V lookup: CDR1 DFQATT, CDR2 SNEGSKA (reference sequence). J was trimmed by 3 bases and V by 2 bases; bases with no gene match: 10. The CDR3 covers 15 residues. The DNA for the CDR3 is TGCAGTGCTAGATCGCCCAGGGGGTTCGGCTACGAGCAGTACGTC. Residues: CSARSPRGFGYEQYV.

The table lists this clonotype with a count of one. CDR3 loop: CASRGTGGGKTQYF. The CDR3 nucleotides read TGTGCCAGCAGGGGGACAGGGGGCGGGAAGACCCAGTACTTC. The V call is TRBV7-8, the J call TRBJ2-5, with 12 bases lining up with TRBD1. Germline-derived CDR1 and CDR2 are SGHVS and FQNEAQ. The CDR3 is 14 amino acids. With 6 bases clipped from V and 6 bases from J, the junction kept 5 bases outside the gene matches.

This clonotype has more than one count but fewer than ten. Written as DNA, the CDR3 is TGTGCCAGTAGTAAGTACTATGAGCAGTTCTTC. Protein: CASSKYYEQFF. V gene TRBV19 combines with J gene TRBJ2-1; D uncertain. CDR3 length: 11 residues. Germline CDR1 and CDR2: LNHDA and SQIVND (reference sequence). Trimming stripped 4 bases from V and 8 bases from J, with 6 bases between.

The chain has TRBV4-1 and TRBJ2-7, with 8 nucleotides matching TRBD2. Germline V gene lookup returns CDR1 MGHRA and CDR2 YSYEKL. This CDR3 spans 16 amino acids. V gave up 4 bases and J gave up 1 base; unmatched junction bases: 9. CDR3 in amino acids: CASSPLGRGESYEQYF. For the CDR3, the DNA is TGCGCCAGCAGCCCTTTGGGGCGGGGGGAATCCTACGAGCAGTACTTC.

The chain is built from TRBV9 and TRBJ1-2; D possibly corresponds to TRBD1 (5 bases). The length of the CDR3 is 15 residues. Germline V gene lookup returns CDR1 SGDLS and CDR2 YYNGEE. V lost 4 bases and J lost 0, with 13 bases in between. In DNA form, the CDR3 reads TGTGCCAGCAGCCCCAAATGGACAACTAACTATGGCTACACCTTC. This sequence encodes CASSPKWTTNYGYTF.

The V call is TRBV13, the J call TRBJ2-6; 9 bases align to TRBD1. Looked up from germline, CDR1 is PRHDT and CDR2 is FYEKMQ (reference sequence). The V gene end was trimmed by 1 base and the J gene end by 2 bases; junction bases not matched to a gene: 6. This CDR3 is 18 amino acids long. CDR3 protein: CASSLVGTGTPGANVLTF. The CDR3 region has the DNA TGTGCCAGCAGCTTAGTCGGGACAGGGACTCCTGGGGCCAACGTCCTGACTTTC. The full variable domain, in which reference TRBV13 and TRBJ2-6 provide the parts outside the CDR3, is AAGVIQSPRHLIKEKRETATLKCYPIPRHDTVYWYQQGPGQDPQFLISFYEKMQSDKGSIPDRFSAQQFSDYHSELNMSSLELGDSALYFCASSLVGTGTPGANVLTFGAGSRLTVL.

This clonotype was seen repeatedly, ten times or more. The chain combines TRBV6-5 with TRBJ2-6; the D gene is possibly TRBD1 (6 bases). Germline loops: CDR1 MNHEY, CDR2 SVGAGI. The CDR3 covers 15 residues. With 2 bases removed from V and 1 base from J, the gap between germline ends came to 6 bases. CDR3 region: CASSYTGSGANVLTF. The CDR3 DNA follows: TGTGCCAGCAGTTACACAGGGTCTGGGGCCAACGTCCTGACTTTC.

This clonotype was seen more than once but under ten times. This chain uses TRBV10-3 with TRBJ1-2; 7 nucleotides line up with TRBD1. Trimming cost V 0 bases and J 5 bases; bases outside gene matches: 3. The CDR3 has 14 residues. Germline-derived CDR1 and CDR2 are ENHRY and SYGVKD. The CDR3: CAISESTGVYGYTF. For the CDR3, the DNA is TGTGCCATCAGTGAGTCAACAGGGGTTTATGGCTACACCTTC.

There are a few counts of this clonotype. An end of the junction does not agree with germline; a read error may underlie this. The gene calls are TRBV5-6 and TRBJ1-3, with a possible D match to TRBD1 (5 bases). Germline V lookup: CDR1 SGHDT, CDR2 YYEEEE. The CDR3 consists of 15 residues. The CDR3 region has the DNA TGTGCCAGCAGCTTGGCGGGGGACCTCCCGAACATCATATATTTT. Amino acid sequence: CASSLAGDLPNIIYF.

This rearrangement joins TRBV5-1 to TRBJ2-7; a possible D gene is TRBD1 (6 bases). Germline assignment: CDR1 SGHRS and CDR2 YFSETQ. V was shortened by 0 bases and J by 0 bases, with 10 bases between the two germline ends. The CDR3 contains 15 residues. The CDR3 is CASSLAGDPSYEQYV. CDR3 bases: TGCGCCAGCAGCTTGGCAGGGGATCCCTCCTACGAGCAGTACGTC.

CDR3 sequence (DNA): TGTGCCAGCAGTTTAGCGGGGAAGCCGACCCAGTACTTC. Translated, it gives CASSLAGKPTQYF. This rearrangement joins TRBV6-6 to TRBJ2-5; TRBD2 matches at 8 bases. The ends lost 4 bases at V and 7 bases at J; junction bases unmatched: 5. Per the germline V gene, CDR1 is MNHNY and CDR2 is SVGAGI (reference sequence). The length of the CDR3 is 13 residues.

The chain couples TRBV29-1 to TRBJ2-3, with no clear D. Trimming removed 6 bases at V and 1 base at J, with 11 bases between. The CDR3 is made up of 13 amino acids. The V gene's germline CDR1 is SQVTM and CDR2 ANQGSEA. DNA of the CDR3: TGCAGCGTCCTCGTCCGGGGCACAGATACGCAGTATTTT. As protein: CSVLVRGTDTQYF.

This clonotype came up a few times. The genes are TRBV4-1 and TRBJ2-5, with TRBD2 identical over 10 bases. The CDR3 is made up of 14 amino acids. Germline CDR1 MGHRA, CDR2 YSYEKL. Trimming took 0 bases from V and 8 from J; bases not matched to a gene: 3. The CDR3 here is CASSQDPSGGTQYF. The CDR3, as DNA: TGCGCCAGCAGCCAAGATCCTAGCGGGGGTACCCAGTACTTC.

This clonotype was picked up a small number of times. The chain joins TRBV29-1 to TRBJ2-7; 9 bases match TRBD2. Germline CDR1 reads SQVTM; CDR2 reads ANQGSEA. The ends lost 4 bases at V and 2 bases at J; junction bases unmatched: 6. The CDR3 spans 14 residues. CDR3 nucleotides: TGCAGCGTTGCCTGGCGGGGGGGTCCCTACGAGCAGTACTTC. Translating gives CSVAWRGGPYEQYF.

This clonotype was picked up many times. The chain is built from TRBV3-1 and TRBJ2-7; no reliable D call. The V and J ends lost 4 bases and 5 bases respectively, with 15 bases between them. CDR1 LGHDT and CDR2 YNNKEL come from the germline V gene (reference sequence). This CDR3 contains 14 residues. The chain's CDR3 is CASSPQVSSHEQYV. The DNA of the CDR3 is TGTGCCAGCAGCCCTCAGGTTAGCTCTCACGAGCAGTACGTC.

This clonotype has only a few counts. The chain recombines TRBV6-2 or TRBV6-3 with TRBJ1-1; tentative D call: TRBD1 (5 bases). This CDR3 is built from 14 residues. Trimming took 2 bases from V and 5 from J, leaving 12 bases between them. Germline V CDR1 and CDR2: MNHEY, SVGEGT. CDR3 region: CASSYMGGGTEAFF. CDR3 DNA: TGTGCCAGCAGTTACATGGGGGGTGGAACTGAAGCTTTCTTT.

This clonotype was detected only a few times. The chain carries TRBV11-2 and TRBJ2-3, with D possibly being TRBD2 (5 bases). This CDR3 has 17 amino acids. CDR1 and CDR2 from the germline V gene are SGHAT and FQNNGV. The germline V and J ends were trimmed by 8 bases and 1 base, with 22 bases remaining between them. CDR3 protein: CASSLRNGRRRTDTQYF. The DNA for the CDR3 is TGTGCCAGCTCTCTTCGGAATGGGAGACGACGCACAGATACGCAGTATTTT.

In its sample, this clonotype was seen a few times. The chain employs TRBV4-1 and TRBJ2-2; D may correspond to TRBD1 or TRBD2 (5 bases each). Germline CDR1 MGHRA, CDR2 YSYEKL. This CDR3 has 14 amino acids. V lost 3 bases, J lost 6 bases, and 11 bases lay in between. CDR3 DNA: TGCGCCAGCAGCCAGGCCGGGGCCGCCGGGGAGCTGTTTTTT. Its translation is CASSQAGAAGELFF.

The rearrangement links TRBV4-3 to TRBJ2-3; D tentatively reads TRBD1 or TRBD2 (5 bases each). The CDR3 contains 16 residues. Germline CDR1 is LGHNA and CDR2 is YSLEER. Trimming shortened V by 4 bases and J by 0 bases, and 14 bases separated the two germline ends. The CDR3 reads CASSPWGIHSTDTQYF. The CDR3 DNA reads as TGCGCCAGCAGCCCTTGGGGGATTCATAGCACAGATACGCAGTATTTT.